This record looks at one T cell receptor beta chain sequence and its context. Its matching antigen is unknown. These data are taken from a study of beta chain features in type 1 diabetes. Findings and limits, study-wide: Whether TCRB rearrangement is influenced by HLA type went unresolved here. Within each of all four CD4+ subsets, Type 1 diabetes patients had TCRB CDR3s that were moderately but significantly shorter.

Expressed TCRB transcripts were sequenced, since all the RNA that had been isolated was reverse transcribed. TCRdb's table, derived via immunoSEQ multiplex PCR, lists solely in-frame clones and lacks some. The sample yields a few hundred thousand clones, roughly 25% seen once. V was clipped by 8 bases and J by 8 bases; unmatched bases: 11. The CDR3 is 12 residues long. Germline V gene sequence: CDR1 GTSNPN, CDR2 SVGIG (reference sequence). The sample comprised naive CD4+ T cells from blood. The V call is TRBV30, the J call TRBJ1-2; 7 bases agree with TRBD1. The clonotype comes from a woman aged 30 to 39 with type 1 diabetes. This chain's CDR3 is CAREAGGQGYTF. In DNA form, the CDR3 reads TGTGCCCGGGAAGCAGGGGGGCAAGGCTACACCTTC.